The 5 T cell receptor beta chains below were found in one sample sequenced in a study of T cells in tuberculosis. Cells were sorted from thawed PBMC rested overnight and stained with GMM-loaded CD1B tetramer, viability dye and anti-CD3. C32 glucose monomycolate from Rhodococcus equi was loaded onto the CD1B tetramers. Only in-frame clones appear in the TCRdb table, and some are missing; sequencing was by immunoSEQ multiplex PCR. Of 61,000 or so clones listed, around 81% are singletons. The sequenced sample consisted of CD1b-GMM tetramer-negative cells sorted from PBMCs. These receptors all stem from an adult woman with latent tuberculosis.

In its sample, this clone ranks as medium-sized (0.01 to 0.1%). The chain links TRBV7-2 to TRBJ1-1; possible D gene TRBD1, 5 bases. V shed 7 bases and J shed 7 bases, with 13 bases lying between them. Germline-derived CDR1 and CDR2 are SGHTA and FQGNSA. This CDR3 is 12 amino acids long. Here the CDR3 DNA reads TGTGCCAGCATGGGGGGTGCGGTTGAAGCTTTCTTT. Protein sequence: CASMGGAVEAFF.

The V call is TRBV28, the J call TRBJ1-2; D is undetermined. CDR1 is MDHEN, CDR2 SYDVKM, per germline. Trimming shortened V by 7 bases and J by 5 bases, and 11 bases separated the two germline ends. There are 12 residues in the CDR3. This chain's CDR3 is CASTTKAYGYTF. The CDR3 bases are TGTGCCAGCACCACTAAGGCGTATGGCTACACCTTC.

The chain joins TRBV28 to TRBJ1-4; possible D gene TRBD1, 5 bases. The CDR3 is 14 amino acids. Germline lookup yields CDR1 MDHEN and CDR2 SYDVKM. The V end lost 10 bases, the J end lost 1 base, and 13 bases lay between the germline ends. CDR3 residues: CATTPGGTNEKLFF. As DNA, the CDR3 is TGTGCCACTACCCCCGGGGGAACTAATGAAAAACTGTTTTTT.

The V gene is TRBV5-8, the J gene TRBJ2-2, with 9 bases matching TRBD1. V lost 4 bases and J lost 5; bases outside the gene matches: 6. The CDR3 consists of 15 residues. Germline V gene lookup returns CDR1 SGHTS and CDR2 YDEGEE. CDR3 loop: CASSTQGQGTGELFF. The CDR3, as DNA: TGTGCCAGCAGCACACAAGGACAGGGGACCGGGGAGCTGTTTTTT. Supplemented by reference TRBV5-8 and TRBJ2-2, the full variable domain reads EAGVTQSPTHLIKTRGQQATLRCSPISGHTSVYWYQQALGLGLQFLLWYDEGEERNRGNFPPRFSGRQFPNYSSELNVNALELEDSALYLCASSTQGQGTGELFFGEGSRLTVL.

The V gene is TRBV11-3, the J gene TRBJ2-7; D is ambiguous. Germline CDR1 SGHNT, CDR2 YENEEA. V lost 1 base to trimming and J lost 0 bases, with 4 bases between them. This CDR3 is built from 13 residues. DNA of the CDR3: TGTGCCAGCAGCTTAGGGCCCTCCTACGAGCAGTACTTC. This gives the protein CASSLGPSYEQYF.